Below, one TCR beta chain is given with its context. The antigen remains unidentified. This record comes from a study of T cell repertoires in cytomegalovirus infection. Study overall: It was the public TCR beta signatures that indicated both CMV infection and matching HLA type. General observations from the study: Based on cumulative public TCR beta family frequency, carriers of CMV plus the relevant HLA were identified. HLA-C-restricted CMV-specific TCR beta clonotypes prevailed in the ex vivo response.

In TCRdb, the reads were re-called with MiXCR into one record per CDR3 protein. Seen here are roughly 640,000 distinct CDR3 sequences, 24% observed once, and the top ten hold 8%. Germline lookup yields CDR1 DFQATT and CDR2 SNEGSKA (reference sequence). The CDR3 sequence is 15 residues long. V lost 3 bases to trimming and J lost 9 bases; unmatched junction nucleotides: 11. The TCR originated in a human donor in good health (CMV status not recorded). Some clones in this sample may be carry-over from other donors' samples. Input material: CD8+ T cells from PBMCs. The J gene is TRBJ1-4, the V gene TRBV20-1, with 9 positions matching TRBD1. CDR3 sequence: CSARPTGTGTKKLFF. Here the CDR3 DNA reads TGCAGTGCTAGGCCCACCGGGACAGGGACCAAAAAACTGTTTTTT.